This TCR beta chain was retrieved from a study of T cell responses to AZD1222 COVID-19 vaccine. Produced via immunoSEQ multiplex PCR; TCRdb's table is partial and in-frame only. The sample gives some 130,000 clones, about 92% of which show up once; over 8% is in the top ten. The CDR3 has 13 amino acids. Looked up from germline, CDR1 is LGHNT and CDR2 is FRNRAP. V gave up 5 bases and J gave up 0 bases, with 6 bases separating them. Of note for this clone: Its antigen is unknown.

General observations from the study: Recipients of AZD1222 seropositive at baseline numbered only six or seven. Possibly, clonal diversity was underestimated; donors were largely white British and included more females. Increases in Spike-specific TCR breadth and depth were seen after two AZD1222 doses. Repertoire sampling happened only post peak T cell response.

Sequencing was performed on peripheral blood, taken on day 0 of AZD1222 vaccination. The sequence was obtained from an adult in good health. This chain joins TRBV12-5 and TRBJ2-3; D call uncertain. CDR3 coding DNA: TGTGCTAGTGGTCCCCCTAGCACAGATACGCAGTATTTT. As protein: CASGPPSTDTQYF.